Here is one T cell receptor (beta chain) with its context. Its specificity is unknown. The record originates from a study of T cell responses to AZD1222 COVID-19 vaccine. Study-wide findings and caveats: CD4 TCRs linked to vaccination spanned spike, dominating at 160-218 and 743-854.

Here immunoSEQ multiplex PCR was the method, and the copy in TCRdb shows in-frame clones only, minus some. The sample contains 150,000 or so clones, roughly nine tenths of which appear only once. Germline V gene sequence: CDR1 MDHEN, CDR2 SYDVKM. The CDR3 extends over 16 amino acids. V lost 5 bases and J lost 2, with 18 bases in between. Sample: peripheral blood, taken after recovery from COVID-19. The rearrangement links TRBV28 to TRBJ1-1, with D possibly TRBD1 on 6 matching bases. The sequence was obtained from an adult who had recovered from COVID-19. CDR3 sequence reads: CASSTGGYRANTEAFF. CDR3 sequence (DNA): TGTGCCAGCAGTACGGGGGGCTATCGGGCCAACACTGAAGCTTTCTTT.